Each of the 18 T cell receptor beta chains below was sequenced from the same sample in a study of blood T cells in healthy people across ages. Alongside a J-beta primer mix, a sample-barcoded 5' primer served in a second PCR lasting 7 to 11 cycles. TCRdb processed the 5' RACE reads anew with MiXCR; each CDR3 protein has one entry. The sample includes hundreds of thousands of distinct CDR3 sequences, around 30% seen only once; the top ten take 15% to 20%. The specimen sequenced was blood. The receptors were sampled from a woman older than 75 in good health.

The chain has TRBV5-1 and TRBJ1-2; D remains unclear. With 2 bases removed from V and 4 bases from J, the gap between germline ends came to 12 bases. The CDR3 covers 14 residues. CDR1 and CDR2 from the germline V gene are SGHRS and YFSETQ. CDR3 DNA sequence: TGCGCCAGCAGCTTCGGTGGGGAGTCCTATGGCTACACCTTC. It codes for CASSFGGESYGYTF.

V gene TRBV6-1 combines with J gene TRBJ1-2, with a possible D match to TRBD1 (5 bases). This CDR3 is 14 amino acids long. Trimming shortened V by 4 bases and J by 0 bases, and 9 bases separated the two germline ends. Germline lookup yields CDR1 MNHNS and CDR2 SASEGT. The CDR3 loop is CASSGGETNYGYTF. The CDR3, as DNA: TGTGCCAGCAGTGGAGGGGAAACTAACTATGGCTACACCTTC.

With regard to this clonotype: A single base separates this from a much larger clone, so it may be a read error. The chain joins TRBV6-5 to TRBJ1-5; D unresolved. V lost 4 bases and J lost 2, with 12 bases in between. This CDR3 is built from 15 residues. The V gene's germline CDR1 is MNHEY and CDR2 SVGAGI. CDR3 DNA: TGTGCCAGCAGTTCACTTCAGGCGGGCAATCAGCCCCAGCATTTT. Translation gives CASSSLQAGNQPQHF.

Ten or more counts support this clonotype. The chain recombines TRBV7-2 with TRBJ2-1; D assignment may be TRBD1 or TRBD2 (5 bases each). The CDR3 is 14 amino acids. V lost 1 base to trimming and J lost 3 bases, with 7 bases between them. The V gene's germline CDR1 is SGHTA and CDR2 FQGNSA. The CDR3 region has the DNA TGTGCCAGCAGCTTAGATGGGGGCTACAATGAGCAGTTCTTC. Protein product: CASSLDGGYNEQFF. Looking up the rest from reference TRBV7-2 and TRBJ2-1 gives the full variable domain: GAGVSQSPSNKVTEKGKDVELRCDPISGHTALYWYRQSLGQGLEFLIYFQGNSAPDKSGLPSDRFSAERTGGSVSTLTIQRTQQEDSAVYLCASSLDGGYNEQFFGPGTRLTVL.

This clonotype was counted ten times or more. This rearrangement joins TRBV6-2 or TRBV6-3 to TRBJ2-3; unclear D gene. The CDR3 has 18 residues. V was pared by 0 bases and J by 2 bases, with 18 bases between. Germline V gene data show CDR1 as MNHEY and CDR2 as SVGEGT. CDR3 amino acids: CASSYSTFHPTFTDTQYF. In nucleotides, the CDR3 is TGTGCCAGCAGTTACTCTACCTTCCACCCCACTTTCACAGATACGCAGTATTTT.

V is TRBV7-9 and J is TRBJ1-1; D remains unclear. V was clipped by 1 base and J by 1 base, with 13 bases between them. Germline assignment: CDR1 SEHNR and CDR2 FQNEAQ (reference sequence). The CDR3 is made up of 16 amino acids. CDR3 sequence (DNA): TGTGCCAGCAGCTTAGGGATGGCTGAGACGAACACTGAAGCTTTCTTT. It yields the protein CASSLGMAETNTEAFF.

This clonotype was recorded many times. CDR3 sequence: CSARNPGGYNEQFF. In DNA, the CDR3 is TGCAGTGCTAGGAACCCCGGAGGCTACAATGAGCAGTTCTTC. The rearrangement links TRBV20-1 to TRBJ2-1, with D possibly matching TRBD2 (5 bases). CDR1 DFQATT and CDR2 SNEGSKA come from the germline V gene (reference sequence). V lost 3 bases and J 3 bases, leaving 12 bases between the germline ends. CDR3 length: 14 residues.

For this clonotype: A clone one base away is much larger, so this may be a read error. The V and J genes are TRBV20-1 and TRBJ2-7; tentative D call: TRBD2 (7 bases). The CDR3 is 15 amino acids. In germline, CDR1 is DFQATT, CDR2 SNEGSKA (reference sequence). Trimming pared 0 bases from V and 7 bases from J, leaving 19 bases between. As DNA, the CDR3 is TGCAGTGCTAGAGATGGGGGGGCCCAACGCAATGAGCAGTACTTC. Translation: CSARDGGAQRNEQYF.

For this clonotype: This may stem from a read error, because a much larger clone lies one nucleotide away. The chain recombines TRBV27 with TRBJ2-5; the match to TRBD1 covers 9 bases. Germline V gene lookup returns CDR1 MNHEY and CDR2 SMNVEV (reference sequence). V lost 8 bases to trimming and J lost 2 bases; unmatched junction nucleotides: 9. This CDR3 contains 15 residues. The CDR3 region is CASCQVGTGQETQYF. The CDR3 nucleotides read TGTGCCAGCTGTCAGGTTGGGACAGGGCAAGAGACCCAGTACTTC.

This clonotype was seen many times. The CDR3 sequence: CSARDPSGGTDTQYF. For the CDR3, the DNA is TGCAGTGCTAGAGATCCTAGCGGGGGAACAGATACGCAGTATTTT. This chain joins TRBV20-1 and TRBJ2-3; TRBD2 aligns across 10 bases. The CDR3 is 15 residues long. V gave up 0 bases and J gave up 3 bases; unmatched junction bases: 3. Looked up from germline, CDR1 is DFQATT and CDR2 is SNEGSKA (reference sequence).

Comments on this clonotype: A much larger clone differs by one base, so this may be a read error. This chain connects TRBV7-9 to TRBJ1-2; D call uncertain. CDR3 size: 14 residues. Per germline, CDR1 SEHNR and CDR2 FQNEAQ (reference sequence). The CDR3 bases are TGTGCCAGCAGCTATACGGGGTCCCACTATGGCTGCACCTTC. Protein: CASSYTGSHYGCTF.

The chain is built from TRBV5-5 and TRBJ2-2; D remains unclear. The CDR3 has 15 amino acids. Per the germline V gene, CDR1 is SGHKS and CDR2 is YYEKEE (reference sequence). Trimming shortened V by 5 bases and J by 4 bases, and 15 bases separated the two germline ends. The CDR3 DNA follows: TGTGCCAGCAGGTGGTCGGCCTCGGGCACCGGGGAGCTGTTTTTT. Its translation is CASRWSASGTGELFF.

This chain joins TRBV12-3 or TRBV12-4 and TRBJ1-3; 7 nucleotides align to TRBD1. The CDR3 runs to 16 residues. The V gene end was trimmed by 3 bases and the J gene end by 4 bases; junction bases not matched to a gene: 9. The CDR3 sequence is CASSFGQEVFGNTIYF. The CDR3 DNA reads TGTGCCAGCAGTTTTGGACAGGAGGTCTTCGGAAACACCATATATTTT.

Concerning this clonotype itself: A read error may explain this, as a much larger clone is one base away. The chain is built from TRBV6-2 or TRBV6-3 and TRBJ1-5, with a weak D call TRBD1 (6 bases). CDR1 is MNHEY, CDR2 SVGEGT, per germline. The length of the CDR3 is 15 residues. The CDR3 loop reads CTSSSGGAGNQPQHF. For the CDR3, the DNA is TGTACCAGCAGTTCCGGGGGCGCGGGCAATCAGCCCCAGCATTTT.

As for this clonotype: Since a much larger clone is just one base distant, this may be a read error. This rearrangement joins TRBV12-3 or TRBV12-4 to TRBJ1-6; no firm D call. The V end lost 8 bases, the J end lost 12 bases, and 14 bases lay between the germline ends. There are 12 residues in the CDR3. The CDR3 spells CASGSPPEPLHF. CDR3 nucleotide sequence: TGTGCCAGCGGTTCCCCGCCTGAACCCCTCCACTTT.

On this clonotype: One end of the junction varies from germline; a read error may be responsible. This rearrangement joins TRBV28 to TRBJ1-4; 12 nucleotides match TRBD1. CDR3 length: 15 residues. CDR1 is MDHEN, CDR2 SYDVKM, per germline. The CDR3 loop reads CTSSDGGTGGEKLFF. CDR3 coding DNA: TGTACCAGCAGTGATGGTGGGACAGGGGGCGAAAAACTGTTTTTT. Complete variable domain (other parts from reference TRBV28 and TRBJ1-4): DVKVTQSSRYLVKRTGEKVFLECVQDMDHENMFWYRQDPGLGLRLIYFSYDVKMKEKGDIPEGYSVSREKKERFSLILESASTNQTSMYLCTSSDGGTGGEKLFFGSGTQLSVL.

The chain has TRBV7-2 and TRBJ1-2; D gene unclear. The length of the CDR3 is 14 residues. Trimming took 5 bases from V and 1 from J, leaving 11 bases between them. Per the germline V gene, CDR1 is SGHTA and CDR2 is FQGNSA. In DNA form, the CDR3 reads TGTGCCAGCAGCCCCTCCGCGGGTAACTATGGCTACACCTTC. Translating gives CASSPSAGNYGYTF.

With regard to this clonotype: A much larger clone lies one base from this, so it may be a read error. The chain recombines TRBV10-3 with TRBJ2-7, with D uncertain. The germline gives CDR1 ENHRY, CDR2 SYGVKD. The CDR3 totals 14 residues. Trimming took 5 bases from V and 9 from J, leaving 20 bases between them. In DNA form, the CDR3 reads TGTGCCATCAGTTACGGCAGTTCCGCTGATAGGCAGTACTTC. Its protein is CAISYGSSADRQYF.